This TCR beta chain was found in a study of OX40 agonist ivuxolimab in advanced cancers. Turning to the study itself: The patients got ivuxolimab, which is an agonistic anti-OX40 (CD134) antibody.

The assay was immunoSEQ multiplex PCR, and TCRdb's table has in-frame clones only and misses some. The sample shows tens of thousands of clones, 88% of them seen only once. As for this clone: Its antigen remains unknown.

Study-wide results and caveats: In CD8+ T cells, expanded clones were on average more numerous than in CD4+.

Trimming at V came to 5 bases and at J to 3 bases, leaving 13 bases not matched to a gene. Germline assignment: CDR1 SGHTA and CDR2 FQGNSA. The CDR3 has 17 residues. The chain is built from TRBV7-2 and TRBJ2-1, with 7 bases lining up with TRBD2. This sample comprised CD4+ or CD8+ T cells sorted from blood, obtained in a trial of the OX40 agonist ivuxolimab. The source of this sequence is an adult with an advanced solid tumor such as melanoma, head and neck, liver or kidney cancer. The CDR3 protein is CASSAKTGTTYYNEQFF. For the CDR3, the DNA is TGTGCCAGCAGCGCGAAAACCGGGACTACCTACTACAATGAGCAGTTCTTC.